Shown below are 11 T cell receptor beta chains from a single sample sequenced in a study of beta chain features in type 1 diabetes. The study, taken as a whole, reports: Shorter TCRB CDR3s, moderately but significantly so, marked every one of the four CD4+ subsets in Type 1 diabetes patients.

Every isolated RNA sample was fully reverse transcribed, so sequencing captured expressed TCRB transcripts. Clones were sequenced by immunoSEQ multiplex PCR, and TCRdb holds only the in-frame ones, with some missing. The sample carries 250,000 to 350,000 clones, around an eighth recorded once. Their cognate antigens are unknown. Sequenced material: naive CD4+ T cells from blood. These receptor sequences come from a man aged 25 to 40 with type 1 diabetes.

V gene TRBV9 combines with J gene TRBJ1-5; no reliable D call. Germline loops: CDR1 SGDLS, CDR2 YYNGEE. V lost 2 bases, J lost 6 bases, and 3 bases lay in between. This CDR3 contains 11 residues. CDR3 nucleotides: TGTGCCAGCAGCGTCAGTCAGCCCCAGCATTTT. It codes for CASSVSQPQHF. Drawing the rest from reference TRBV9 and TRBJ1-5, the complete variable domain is DSGVTQTPKHLITATGQRVTLRCSPRSGDLSVYWYQQSLDQGLQFLIQYYNGEERAKGNILERFSAQQFPDLHSELNLSSLELGDSALYFCASSVSQPQHFGDGTRLSIL.

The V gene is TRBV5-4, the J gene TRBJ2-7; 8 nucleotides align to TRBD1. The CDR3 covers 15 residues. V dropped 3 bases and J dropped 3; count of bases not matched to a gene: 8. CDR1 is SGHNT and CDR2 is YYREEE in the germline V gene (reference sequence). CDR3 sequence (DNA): TGTGCCAGCAGCTCCAAAACCGGGACAGGCTACGAGCAGTACTTC. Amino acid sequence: CASSSKTGTGYEQYF.

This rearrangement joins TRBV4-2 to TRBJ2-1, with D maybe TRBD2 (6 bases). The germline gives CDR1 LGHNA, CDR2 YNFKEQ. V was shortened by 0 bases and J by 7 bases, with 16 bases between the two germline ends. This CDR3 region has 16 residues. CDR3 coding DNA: TGTGCCAGCAGCCAAGATAGCGGAAACCTACCAAATGAGCAGTTCTTC. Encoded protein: CASSQDSGNLPNEQFF.

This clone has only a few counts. CDR3 sequence reads: CASSRERETQYF. CDR3 DNA: TGTGCCAGCAGCCGGGAAAGGGAGACCCAGTACTTC. The chain has TRBV11-1 and TRBJ2-5; D might be TRBD2 (5 bases). V dropped 5 bases and J dropped 5 bases, with 9 bases sitting between them. From germline, CDR1 is SGHAT and CDR2 FQDESV (reference sequence). This CDR3 contains 12 residues.

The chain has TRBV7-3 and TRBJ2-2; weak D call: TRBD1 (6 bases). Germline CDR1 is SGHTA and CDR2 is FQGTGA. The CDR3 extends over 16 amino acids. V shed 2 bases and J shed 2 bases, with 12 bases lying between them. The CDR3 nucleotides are TGTGCCAGCAGCTTACGAGGGGGTACAAACACCGGGGAGCTGTTTTTT. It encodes CASSLRGGTNTGELFF.

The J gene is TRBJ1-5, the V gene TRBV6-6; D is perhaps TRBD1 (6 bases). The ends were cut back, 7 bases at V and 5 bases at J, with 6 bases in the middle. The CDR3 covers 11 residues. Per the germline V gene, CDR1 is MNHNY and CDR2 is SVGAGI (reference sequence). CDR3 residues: CASKGDQPQHF. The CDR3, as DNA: TGTGCCAGCAAGGGGGATCAGCCCCAGCATTTT.

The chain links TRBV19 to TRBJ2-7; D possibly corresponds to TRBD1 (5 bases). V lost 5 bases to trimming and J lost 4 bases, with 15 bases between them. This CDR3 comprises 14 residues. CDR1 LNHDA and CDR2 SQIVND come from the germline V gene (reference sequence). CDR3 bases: TGTGCCAGTAGTTACAGGTCGAGGCTGTACGAGCAGTACTTC. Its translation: CASSYRSRLYEQYF. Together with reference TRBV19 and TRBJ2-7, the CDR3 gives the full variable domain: DGGITQSPKYLFRKEGQNVTLSCEQNLNHDAMYWYRQDPGQGLRLIYYSQIVNDFQKGDIAEGYSVSREKKESFPLTVTSAQKNPTAFYLCASSYRSRLYEQYFGPGTRLTVT.

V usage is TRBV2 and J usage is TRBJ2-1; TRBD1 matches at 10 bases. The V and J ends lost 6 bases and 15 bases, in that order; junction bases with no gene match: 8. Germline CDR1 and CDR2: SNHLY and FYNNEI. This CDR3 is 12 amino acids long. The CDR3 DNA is TGTGCCAGCAGGAAGGGGACAGGGGCTGTGTTCTTC. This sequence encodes CASRKGTGAVFF.

CDR3 residues: CASSSGVSRNEQFF. CDR3 nucleotide sequence: TGTGCCAGCAGCTCGGGAGTCAGTCGTAATGAGCAGTTCTTC. The chain carries TRBV11-3 and TRBJ2-1; TRBD2 might be the D (6 bases). The V gene lost 4 bases and the J gene lost 7 bases, with 14 bases spanning the gap. This CDR3 spans 14 amino acids. The germline V gene encodes CDR1 SGHNT and CDR2 YENEEA.

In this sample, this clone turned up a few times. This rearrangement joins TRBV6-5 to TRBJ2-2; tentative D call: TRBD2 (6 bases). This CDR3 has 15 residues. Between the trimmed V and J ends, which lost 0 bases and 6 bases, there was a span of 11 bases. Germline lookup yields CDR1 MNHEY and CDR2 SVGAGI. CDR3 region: CASSYSGGRSGELFF. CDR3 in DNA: TGTGCCAGCAGTTACTCGGGGGGTCGATCCGGGGAGCTGTTTTTT.

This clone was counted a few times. Here the CDR3 reads CASSVGEETQYF. CDR3 sequence (DNA): TGTGCCAGCAGTGTGGGAGAAGAGACCCAGTACTTC. This chain links TRBV2 with TRBJ2-5; a weak D match, TRBD2 (5 bases). This CDR3 spans 12 amino acids. Trimming cost V 4 bases and J 3 bases, with 6 bases left between them. From germline, CDR1 is SNHLY and CDR2 FYNNEI.